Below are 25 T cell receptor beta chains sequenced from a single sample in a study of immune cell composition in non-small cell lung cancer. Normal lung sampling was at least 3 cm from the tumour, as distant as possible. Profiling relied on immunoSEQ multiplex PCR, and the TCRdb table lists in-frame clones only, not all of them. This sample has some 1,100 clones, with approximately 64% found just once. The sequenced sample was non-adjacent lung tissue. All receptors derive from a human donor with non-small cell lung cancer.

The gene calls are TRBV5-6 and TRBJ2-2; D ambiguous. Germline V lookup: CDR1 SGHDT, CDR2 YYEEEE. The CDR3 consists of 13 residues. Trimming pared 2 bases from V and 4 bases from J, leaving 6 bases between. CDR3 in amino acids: CASSFLGTGELFF. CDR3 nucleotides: TGTGCCAGCAGCTTCCTCGGCACCGGGGAGCTGTTTTTT.

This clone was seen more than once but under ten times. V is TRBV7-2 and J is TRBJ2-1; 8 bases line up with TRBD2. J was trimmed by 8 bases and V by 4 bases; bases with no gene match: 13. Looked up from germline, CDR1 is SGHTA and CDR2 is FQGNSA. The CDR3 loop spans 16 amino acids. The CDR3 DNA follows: TGTGCCAGCAGCTCCGAACCCGGGACTAGAGGCGATGAGCAGTTCTTC. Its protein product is CASSSEPGTRGDEQFF.

The CDR3 loop reads CASSYGGESYEQYF. CDR3 sequence (DNA): TGTGCCAGCAGTTACGGGGGGGAATCCTACGAGCAGTACTTC. This chain links TRBV28 with TRBJ2-7, with 8 bases fitting TRBD2. With 4 bases clipped from V and 1 base from J, the junction kept 3 bases outside the gene matches. The CDR3 has 14 amino acids. Germline V gives CDR1 MDHEN, CDR2 SYDVKM.

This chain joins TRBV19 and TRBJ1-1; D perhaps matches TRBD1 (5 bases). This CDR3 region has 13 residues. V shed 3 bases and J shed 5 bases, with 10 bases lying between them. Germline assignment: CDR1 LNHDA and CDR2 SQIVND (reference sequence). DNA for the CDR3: TGTGCCAGTAGTATGACAGTCGTTACTGAAGCTTTCTTT. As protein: CASSMTVVTEAFF.

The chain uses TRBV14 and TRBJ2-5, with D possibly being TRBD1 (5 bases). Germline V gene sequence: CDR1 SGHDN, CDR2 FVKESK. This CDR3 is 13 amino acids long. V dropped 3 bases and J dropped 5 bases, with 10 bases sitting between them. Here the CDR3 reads CASSQGLGETQYF. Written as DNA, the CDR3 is TGTGCCAGCAGCCAGGGGCTAGGGGAGACCCAGTACTTC.

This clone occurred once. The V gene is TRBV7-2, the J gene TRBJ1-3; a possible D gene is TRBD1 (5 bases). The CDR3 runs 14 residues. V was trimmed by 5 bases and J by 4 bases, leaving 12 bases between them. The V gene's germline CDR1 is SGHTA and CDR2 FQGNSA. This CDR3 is CASSPTAPGNTIYF. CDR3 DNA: TGTGCCAGCAGCCCGACAGCACCAGGAAACACCATATATTTT.

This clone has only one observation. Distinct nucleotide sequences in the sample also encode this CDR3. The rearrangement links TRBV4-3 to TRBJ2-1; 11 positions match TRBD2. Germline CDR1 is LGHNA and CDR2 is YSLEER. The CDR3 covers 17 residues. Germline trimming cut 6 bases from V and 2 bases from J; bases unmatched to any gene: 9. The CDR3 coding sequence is TGCGCCAGCAGGCGGGGACTAGCGGATACTACCTACAATGAGCAGTTCTTC. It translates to CASRRGLADTTYNEQFF.

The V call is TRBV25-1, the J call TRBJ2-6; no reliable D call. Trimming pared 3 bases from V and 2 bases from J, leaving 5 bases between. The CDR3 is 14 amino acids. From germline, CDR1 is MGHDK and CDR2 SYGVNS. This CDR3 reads CASSESAGANVLTF. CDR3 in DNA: TGTGCCAGCAGTGAGAGTGCTGGGGCCAACGTCCTGACTTTC.

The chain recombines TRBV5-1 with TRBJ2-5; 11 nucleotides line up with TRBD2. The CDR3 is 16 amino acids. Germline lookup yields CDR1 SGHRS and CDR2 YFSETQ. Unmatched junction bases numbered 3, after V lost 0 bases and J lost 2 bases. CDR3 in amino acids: CASSLGTSGGQETQYF. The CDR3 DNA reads TGCGCCAGCAGCTTGGGAACTAGCGGGGGACAAGAGACCCAGTACTTC.

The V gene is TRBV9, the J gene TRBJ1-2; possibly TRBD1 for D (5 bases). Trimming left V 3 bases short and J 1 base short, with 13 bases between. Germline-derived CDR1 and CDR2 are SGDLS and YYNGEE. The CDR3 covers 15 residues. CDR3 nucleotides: TGTGCCAGCAGCGCAGGACAACTGAATAACTATGGCTACACCTTC. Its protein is CASSAGQLNNYGYTF.

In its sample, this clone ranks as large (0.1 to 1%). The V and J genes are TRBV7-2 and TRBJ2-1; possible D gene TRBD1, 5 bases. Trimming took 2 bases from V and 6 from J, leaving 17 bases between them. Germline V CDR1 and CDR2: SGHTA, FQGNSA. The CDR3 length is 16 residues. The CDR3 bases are TGTGCCAGCAGCTTACAGTCGACAGACCGCGTCAATGAGCAGTTCTTC. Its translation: CASSLQSTDRVNEQFF.

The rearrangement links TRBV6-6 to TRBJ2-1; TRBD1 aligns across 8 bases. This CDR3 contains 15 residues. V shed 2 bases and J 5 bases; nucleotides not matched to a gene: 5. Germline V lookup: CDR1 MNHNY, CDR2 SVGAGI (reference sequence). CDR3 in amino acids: CASSYEGQGNNEQFF. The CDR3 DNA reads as TGTGCCAGCAGTTACGAAGGACAGGGTAACAATGAGCAGTTCTTC.

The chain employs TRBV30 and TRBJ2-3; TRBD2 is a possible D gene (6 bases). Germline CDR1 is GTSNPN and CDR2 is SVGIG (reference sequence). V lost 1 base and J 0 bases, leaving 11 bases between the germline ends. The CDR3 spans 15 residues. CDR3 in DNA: TGTGCCTGGAGTGCCAATGCGGGGAGCACAGATACGCAGTATTTT. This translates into CAWSANAGSTDTQYF.

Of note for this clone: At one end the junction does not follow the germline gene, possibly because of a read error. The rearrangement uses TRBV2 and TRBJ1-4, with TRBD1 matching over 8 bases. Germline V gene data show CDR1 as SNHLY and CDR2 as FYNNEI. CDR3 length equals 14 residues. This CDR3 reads CAGSWTGINEKLFF. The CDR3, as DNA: TGTGCCGGCAGTTGGACAGGGATCAATGAAAAACTGTTTTTT.

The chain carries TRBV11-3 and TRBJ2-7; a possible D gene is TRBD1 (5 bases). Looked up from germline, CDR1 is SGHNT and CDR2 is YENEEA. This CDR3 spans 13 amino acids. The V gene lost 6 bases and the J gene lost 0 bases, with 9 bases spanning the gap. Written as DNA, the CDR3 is TGTGCCAGCAGTTTCGACAGCTCCTACGAGCAGTACTTC. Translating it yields CASSFDSSYEQYF.

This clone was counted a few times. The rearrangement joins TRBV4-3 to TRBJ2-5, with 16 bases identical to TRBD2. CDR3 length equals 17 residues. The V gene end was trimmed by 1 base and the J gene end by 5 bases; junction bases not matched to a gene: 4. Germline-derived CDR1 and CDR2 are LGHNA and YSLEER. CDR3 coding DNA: TGCGCCAGCAGCCAAGGGGGGACTAGCGGGGGGGCGGAGACCCAGTACTTC. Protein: CASSQGGTSGGAETQYF.

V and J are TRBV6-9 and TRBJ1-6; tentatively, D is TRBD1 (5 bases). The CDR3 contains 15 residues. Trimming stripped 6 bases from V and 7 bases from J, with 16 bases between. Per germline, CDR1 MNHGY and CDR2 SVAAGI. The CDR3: CASRSQGGENSPLHF. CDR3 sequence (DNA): TGTGCCAGCAGGTCCCAGGGAGGAGAGAATTCACCCCTCCACTTT.

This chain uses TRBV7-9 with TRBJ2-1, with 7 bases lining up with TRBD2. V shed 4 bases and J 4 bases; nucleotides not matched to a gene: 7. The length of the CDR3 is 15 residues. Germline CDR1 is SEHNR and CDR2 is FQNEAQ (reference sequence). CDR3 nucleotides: TGTGCCAGCAGCTACGTAAGGGGAGGGTACAATGAGCAGTTCTTC. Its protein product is CASSYVRGGYNEQFF. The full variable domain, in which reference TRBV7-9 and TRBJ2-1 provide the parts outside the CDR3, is DTGVSQNPRHKITKRGQNVTFRCDPISEHNRLYWYRQTLGQGPEFLTYFQNEAQLEKSRLLSDRFSAERPKGSFSTLEIQRTEQGDSAMYLCASSYVRGGYNEQFFGPGTRLTVL.

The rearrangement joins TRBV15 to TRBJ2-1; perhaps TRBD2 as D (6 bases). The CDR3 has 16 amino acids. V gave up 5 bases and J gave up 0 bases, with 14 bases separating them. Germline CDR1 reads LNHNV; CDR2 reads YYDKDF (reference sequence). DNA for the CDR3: TGTGCCACCAGCGGACTAAGCGGGTACTCCTACAATGAGCAGTTCTTC. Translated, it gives CATSGLSGYSYNEQFF.

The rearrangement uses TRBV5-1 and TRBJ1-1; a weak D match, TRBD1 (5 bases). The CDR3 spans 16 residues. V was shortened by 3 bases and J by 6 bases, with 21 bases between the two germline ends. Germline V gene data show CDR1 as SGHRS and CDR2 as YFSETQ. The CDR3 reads CASSWGSVGDWSEAFF. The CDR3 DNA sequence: TGCGCCAGCAGCTGGGGCTCAGTAGGTGACTGGTCTGAAGCTTTCTTT.

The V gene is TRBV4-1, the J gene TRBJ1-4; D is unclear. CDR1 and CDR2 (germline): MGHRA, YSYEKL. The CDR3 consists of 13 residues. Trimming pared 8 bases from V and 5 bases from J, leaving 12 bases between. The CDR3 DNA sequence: TGCGCCAGCGGGAGGCAGTCAAATGAAAAACTGTTTTTT. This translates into CASGRQSNEKLFF.

Here the CDR3 DNA reads TGTGCCAGCAGTGCCGGCCGACTAGCGGGGCTAGAGACCCAGTACTTC. It codes for CASSAGRLAGLETQYF. The chain couples TRBV6-1 to TRBJ2-5; 11 bases match TRBD2. V was pared by 4 bases and J by 4 bases, with 8 bases of the junction left unmatched. CDR1 is MNHNS, CDR2 SASEGT, per germline. The CDR3 consists of 16 residues.

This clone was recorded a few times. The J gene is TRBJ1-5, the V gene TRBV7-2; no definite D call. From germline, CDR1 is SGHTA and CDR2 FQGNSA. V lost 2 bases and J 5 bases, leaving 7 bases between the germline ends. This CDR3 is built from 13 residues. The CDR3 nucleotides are TGTGCCAGCAGCTTATGGCGGGATCAGCCCCAGCATTTT. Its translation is CASSLWRDQPQHF.

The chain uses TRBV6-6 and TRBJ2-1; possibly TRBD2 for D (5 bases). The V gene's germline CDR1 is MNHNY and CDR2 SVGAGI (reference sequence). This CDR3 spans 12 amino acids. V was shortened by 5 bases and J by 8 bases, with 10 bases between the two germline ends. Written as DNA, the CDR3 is TGTGCCAGCAGTGCACCGGGATATGAGCAGTTCTTC. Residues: CASSAPGYEQFF.

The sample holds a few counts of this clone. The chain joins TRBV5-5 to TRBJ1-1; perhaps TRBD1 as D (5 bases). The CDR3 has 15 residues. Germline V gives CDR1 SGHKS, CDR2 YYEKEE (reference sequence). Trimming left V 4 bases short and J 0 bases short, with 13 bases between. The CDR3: CASSQGVPLNTEAFF. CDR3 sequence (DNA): TGTGCCAGCAGCCAAGGGGTACCGTTGAACACTGAAGCTTTCTTT.